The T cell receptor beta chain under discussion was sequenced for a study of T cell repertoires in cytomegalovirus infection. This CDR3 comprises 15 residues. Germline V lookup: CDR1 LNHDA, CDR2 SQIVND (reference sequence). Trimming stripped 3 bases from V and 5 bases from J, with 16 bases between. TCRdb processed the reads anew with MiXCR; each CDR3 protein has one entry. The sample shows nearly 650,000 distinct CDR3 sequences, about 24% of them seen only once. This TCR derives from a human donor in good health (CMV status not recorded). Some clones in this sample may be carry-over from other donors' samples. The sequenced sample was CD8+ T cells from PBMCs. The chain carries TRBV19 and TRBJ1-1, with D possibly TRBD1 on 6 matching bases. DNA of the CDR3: TGTGCCAGTAGTATGGGGCAGGGGATGGGGACTGAAGCTTTCTTT. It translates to CASSMGQGMGTEAFF.